The T cell receptor (beta chain) under discussion was sequenced for a study of beta chain features in type 1 diabetes. About the study: On cell yields, gender and age, patients and healthy donors were similar.

Expressed TCRB transcripts were sequenced, since all the RNA that had been isolated was reverse transcribed. The method was immunoSEQ multiplex PCR; TCRdb's version includes in-frame clones alone and lacks a portion of them. The sample carries 50,000 or so clones, approximately 45% recorded once. The CDR3 contains 16 residues. V lost 1 base, J lost 8 bases, and 18 bases lay in between. Looked up from germline, CDR1 is SGHDN and CDR2 is FVKESK. The count of this clone is one. Antigen specificity is unknown. The study's findings and limits: Reads derived from cDNA could over-represent cells showing high TCR expression. Shorter TCRB CDR3s, moderately but significantly so, marked every one of the four CD4+ subsets in Type 1 diabetes patients.

The clonotype was recovered from a man younger than 40 with type 1 diabetes. The sample consisted of Tregs from blood. V usage is TRBV14 and J usage is TRBJ2-4, with D maybe TRBD1 (5 bases). The chain's CDR3 is CASSQGLTGRLDIQYF. CDR3 bases: TGTGCCAGCAGCCAAGGTCTCACAGGACGATTGGACATTCAGTACTTC.